This entry features one T cell receptor beta chain sequence. Its antigen is still unknown. This sample was taken from a study of CD8 T cells in Susac syndrome. Study at large: At the time of blood draw, patients with Susac syndrome were therapy-naive, receiving corticosteroids, or receiving intravenous immunoglobulin alone. Study-wide findings and caveats: The authors acknowledged that their TCR sequencing and HLA analysis involved a relatively small number of individuals.

cDNA came from about 0.46 to 1 ug RNA primed by random hexamers. The amplification used immunoSEQ multiplex PCR on TCR beta CDR3; it spanned 54 Vbeta and 13 Jbeta. MiXCR was run by TCRdb on the immunoSEQ multiplex PCR reads, yielding one entry per CDR3 protein. The table lists some 250,000 distinct CDR3 sequences, almost 97% of them singletons. There are 15 residues in the CDR3. V shed 4 bases and J 6 bases; nucleotides not matched to a gene: 8. Germline assignment: CDR1 MGHRA and CDR2 YSYEKL. The receptor was isolated from a human donor with Susac syndrome. The J gene is TRBJ2-7, the V gene TRBV4-1; 11 bases line up with TRBD2. Sample: CD4+ T cells from PBMCs. In DNA form, the CDR3 reads TGCGCCAGCAGCCTTGGGACTAGCGGAATGATCGAGCAGTACTTC. It codes for CASSLGTSGMIEQYF.